This T cell receptor beta chain comes out of a study of control samples from healthy donors and cancer patients. Profiled with immunoSEQ multiplex PCR; TCRdb holds only in-frame clones, not every one. This sample has fewer than 70,000 clones, with 94% found just once. In germline, CDR1 is GTSNPN, CDR2 SVGIG (reference sequence). The CDR3 is made up of 17 amino acids. V lost 0 bases to trimming and J lost 2 bases, with 19 bases between them. This chain joins TRBV30 and TRBJ1-1, with a tentative D call TRBD1 (5 bases). Sequencing was performed on blood. The clonotype was recovered from a man younger than 45 in good health. CDR3 sequence reads: CAWSVRGSYLGNTEAFF. As DNA, the CDR3 is TGTGCCTGGAGTGTTCGGGGGTCCTATCTAGGAAACACTGAAGCTTTCTTT.